Listed here are 5 T cell receptor beta chains from one sample, sequenced in a study of blood T cell repertoires in COVID-19. Sequencing used immunoSEQ multiplex PCR; TCRdb keeps in-frame clones, though not all of them. The sample shows under 300,000 clones, about 90% of them seen only once. The sequenced sample was PBMCs or T cells enriched from blood (not recorded which). Every receptor here comes from a woman under 30 who had recovered from COVID-19.

The J gene is TRBJ1-4, the V gene TRBV7-6, with unresolved D. CDR1 SGHVS and CDR2 FNYEAQ come from the germline V gene. The V and J ends lost 1 base and 4 bases respectively, with 10 bases between them. The CDR3 contains 15 residues. The CDR3 loop reads CASSLGGNYNEKLFF. In DNA form, the CDR3 reads TGTGCCAGCAGCTTAGGAGGGAATTATAATGAAAAACTGTTTTTT. The full variable domain, its missing parts supplied by reference TRBV7-6 and TRBJ1-4, is GAGVSQSPRYKVTKRGQDVALRCDPISGHVSLYWYRQALGQGPEFLTYFNYEAQQDKSGLPNDRFSAERPEGSISTLTIQRTEQRDSAMYRCASSLGGNYNEKLFFGSGTQLSVL.

The CDR3 region is CASSLAGGRTDTQYF. The CDR3 DNA follows: TGTGCCAGCAGCTTAGCGGGGGGGCGGACAGATACGCAGTATTTT. The chain couples TRBV7-2 to TRBJ2-3, with D tentatively TRBD2 (7 bases). The CDR3 totals 15 residues. Trimming took 0 bases from V and 3 from J, leaving 10 bases between them. CDR1 is SGHTA and CDR2 is FQGNSA in the germline V gene.

The CDR3 protein is CASGETGADGYTF. CDR3 DNA: TGTGCCAGCGGAGAGACAGGGGCGGATGGCTACACCTTC. The chain recombines TRBV27 with TRBJ1-2, with 8 bases aligning to TRBD1. V was pared by 8 bases and J by 6 bases, with 8 bases of the junction left unmatched. The CDR3 contains 13 residues. Germline V lookup: CDR1 MNHEY, CDR2 SMNVEV (reference sequence).

The chain couples TRBV7-9 to TRBJ1-1; 7 nucleotides align to TRBD1. The CDR3 length is 17 residues. Germline CDR1 reads SEHNR; CDR2 reads FQNEAQ (reference sequence). The ends lost 3 bases at V and 0 bases at J; junction bases unmatched: 10. CDR3 amino acids: CASSFPGGWIMNTEAFF. The CDR3 DNA follows: TGTGCCAGCAGCTTCCCAGGGGGGTGGATCATGAACACTGAAGCTTTCTTT. The variable domain in full, completed from reference TRBV7-9 and TRBJ1-1, reads DTGVSQNPRHKITKRGQNVTFRCDPISEHNRLYWYRQTLGQGPEFLTYFQNEAQLEKSRLLSDRFSAERPKGSFSTLEIQRTEQGDSAMYLCASSFPGGWIMNTEAFFGQGTRLTVV.

The rearrangement links TRBV27 to TRBJ1-4; the D is unclear. Germline lookup yields CDR1 MNHEY and CDR2 SMNVEV (reference sequence). V was trimmed by 2 bases and J by 4 bases, leaving 5 bases between them. The CDR3 extends over 13 amino acids. The CDR3, as DNA: TGTGCCAGCAGTTTACGGAGTAATGAAAAACTGTTTTTT. It codes for CASSLRSNEKLFF.